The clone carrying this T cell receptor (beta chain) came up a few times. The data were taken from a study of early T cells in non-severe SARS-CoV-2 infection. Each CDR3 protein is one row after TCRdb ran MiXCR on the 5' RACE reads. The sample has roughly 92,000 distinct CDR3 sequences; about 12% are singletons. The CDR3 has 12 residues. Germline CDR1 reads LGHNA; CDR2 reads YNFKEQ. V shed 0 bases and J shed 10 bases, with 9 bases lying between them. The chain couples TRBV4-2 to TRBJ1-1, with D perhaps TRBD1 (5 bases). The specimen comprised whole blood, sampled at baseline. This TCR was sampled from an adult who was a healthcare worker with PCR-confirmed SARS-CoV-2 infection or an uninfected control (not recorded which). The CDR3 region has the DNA TGTGCCAGCAGCCAAGATTCCAGGGCAGCTTTCTTT. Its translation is CASSQDSRAAFF.